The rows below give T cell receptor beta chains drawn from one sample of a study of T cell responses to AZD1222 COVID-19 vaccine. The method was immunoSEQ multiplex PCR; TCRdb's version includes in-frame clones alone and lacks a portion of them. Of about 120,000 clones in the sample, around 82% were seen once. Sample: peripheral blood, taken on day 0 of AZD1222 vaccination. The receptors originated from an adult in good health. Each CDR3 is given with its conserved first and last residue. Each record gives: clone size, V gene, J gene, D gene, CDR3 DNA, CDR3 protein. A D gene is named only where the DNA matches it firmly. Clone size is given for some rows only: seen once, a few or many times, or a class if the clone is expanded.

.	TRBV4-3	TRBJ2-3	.	TGCGCCAGCAGCTTACAGGGTCCAGATACGCAGTATTTT	CASSLQGPDTQYF
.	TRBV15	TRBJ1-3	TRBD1	TGTGCCACCAGGGGGACAGACTCTGGAAACACCATATATTTT	CATRGTDSGNTIYF
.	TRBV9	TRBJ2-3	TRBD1	TGTGCCAGCAGCGTGGGACAGGACACAGATACGCAGTATTTT	CASSVGQDTDTQYF
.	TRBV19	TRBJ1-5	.	TGTGCCAGCTCCGACAGCCTGAGCAATCAGCCCCAGCATTTT	CASSDSLSNQPQHF
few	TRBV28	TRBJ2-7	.	TGTGCCAGCACCGTTGGAAGGGGGGCTACCTACGAGCAGTACTTC	CASTVGRGATYEQYF
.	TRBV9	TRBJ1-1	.	TGTGCCAGTTCGAATATGAACACTGAAGCTTTCTTT	CASSNMNTEAFF
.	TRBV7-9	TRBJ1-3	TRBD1	TGTGCCAGCAGCCTTGGGACAGGGGGAAACACCATATATTTT	CASSLGTGGNTIYF
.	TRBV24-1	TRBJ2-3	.	TGTGCCACCAGTGGTATCCAGGGCACAGATACGCAGTATTTT	CATSGIQGTDTQYF
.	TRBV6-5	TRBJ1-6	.	TGTGCCAGCAGTTACGGGATCGCAGGGACAAATTCACCCCTCCACTTT	CASSYGIAGTNSPLHF
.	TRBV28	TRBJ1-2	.	TGTGCCAGCAGCGACAGCAGGGTAATTAAAGGATTAGGCTACACCTTC	CASSDSRVIKGLGYTF
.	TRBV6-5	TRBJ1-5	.	TGTGCCAGCCTGATCAGCGGGCAGGGCGGACAGCCCCAGCATTTT	CASLISGQGGQPQHF
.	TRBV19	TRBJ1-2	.	TGTGCCAGTAGTACGCTAATGACCAACTATGGCTACACCTTC	CASSTLMTNYGYTF
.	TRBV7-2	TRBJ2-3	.	TGTGCCAGCAGCCCGCGCAGAAAACAGGGTGGAACAGATACGCAGTATTTT	CASSPRRKQGGTDTQYF
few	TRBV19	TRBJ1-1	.	TGTGCCAGTAGTATTTTGGGGCTGGGGATGAACACTGAAGCTTTCTTT	CASSILGLGMNTEAFF
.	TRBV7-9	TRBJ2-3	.	TGTGCCAGCAGCTTAGATGGCGGGACCACAGATACGCAGTATTTT	CASSLDGGTTDTQYF
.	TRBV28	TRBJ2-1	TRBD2	TGTGCCAGCAGTTTAGTTAGCGGGAGGAATGAGCAGTTCTTC	CASSLVSGRNEQFF
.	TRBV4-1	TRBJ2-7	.	TGCGCCAGCAGCCAGGCAGGTGAGCAGTACTTC	CASSQAGEQYF
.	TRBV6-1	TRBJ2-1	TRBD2	TGTGCCAGCAGTGAAGGCGGGAGATTCTATGAGCAGTTCTTC	CASSEGGRFYEQFF
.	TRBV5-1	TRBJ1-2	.	TGCGCCAGCAGCCCGAATGGGGGTAACTATGGCTACACCTTC	CASSPNGGNYGYTF
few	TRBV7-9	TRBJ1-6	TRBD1	TGTGCCAGCAGCCCCGGCGGAGGGGGCCCCCGCCTCCACTTT	CASSPGGGGPRLHF
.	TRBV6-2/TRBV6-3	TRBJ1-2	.	TGTGCCAGCAGTTACCCCGGGACCCCGAAAAGGGGCTACACCTTC	CASSYPGTPKRGYTF
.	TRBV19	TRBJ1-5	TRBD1	TGTGCCAGTAGGGCGGACAGGGCCCTAAATCAGCCCCAGCATTTT	CASRADRALNQPQHF
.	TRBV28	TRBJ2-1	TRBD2	TGTGCCAGCAGTCCCAGCGGGAGGTTTTACAATGAGCAGTTCTTC	CASSPSGRFYNEQFF
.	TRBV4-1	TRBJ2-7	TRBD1	TGCGCCAGCAGCCGAACCGGGACAGGGGGCTCCTACGAGCAGTACTTC	CASSRTGTGGSYEQYF
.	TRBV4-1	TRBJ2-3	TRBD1	TGCGCCAGCAGCCAACCCGGGACAGGGAAGACAGATACGCAGTATTTT	CASSQPGTGKTDTQYF
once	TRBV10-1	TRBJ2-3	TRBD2	TGCGCCAGCAGTGAAGGTGGCGGGGGTAAAGCAGATACGCAGTATTTT	CASSEGGGGKADTQYF
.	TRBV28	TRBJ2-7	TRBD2	TGTGCCAGCAGTTCAATAGCGGGAGGACCCTACGAGCAGTACTTC	CASSSIAGGPYEQYF
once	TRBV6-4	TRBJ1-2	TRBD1	TGTGCCAGCAGGGAACCGGGACAGGACTTCTGTTTGTATGGCTACACCTTC	CASREPGQDFCLYGYTF
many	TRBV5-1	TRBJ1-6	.	TGCGCCAGCAGCTCCCAGGTGGACTCTAATTCACCCCTCCACTTT	CASSSQVDSNSPLHF
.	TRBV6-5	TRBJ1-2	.	TGTGCCAGCAGTTCTCCGGGACGGATAGCCTATGGCTACACCTTC	CASSSPGRIAYGYTF
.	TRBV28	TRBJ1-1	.	TGTGCCAGCAGACGGACAGCGAACACTGAAGCTTTCTTT	CASRRTANTEAFF
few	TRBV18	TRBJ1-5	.	TGTGCCAGCTCACCCGCAGCAGATCGGCCCCAGCATTTT	CASSPAADRPQHF
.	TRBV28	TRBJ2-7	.	TGTGCCAGCAGTACTCACCTCGGGGAGCAGTACTTC	CASSTHLGEQYF
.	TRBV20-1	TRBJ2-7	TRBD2	TGCAGTGCTAGTTCTAGCGGAGATAGATCCGAGCAGTACTTC	CSASSSGDRSEQYF
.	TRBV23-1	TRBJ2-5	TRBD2	TGCGCCAGCAGTCCTCCGGGGGTAGCGGGAGGGCAAGAGACCCAGTACTTC	CASSPPGVAGGQETQYF
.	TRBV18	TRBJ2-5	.	TGTGCCAGCTCACCGGGGGGAGTGGAGACCCAGTACTTC	CASSPGGVETQYF
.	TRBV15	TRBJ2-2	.	TGTGCCACCAGCAGGCGGTGGGACACCGGGGAGCTGTTTTTT	CATSRRWDTGELFF
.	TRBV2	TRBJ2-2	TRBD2	TGTGCCAGCAAAAAAACTAGCGGGAACACCGGGGAGCTGTTTTTT	CASKKTSGNTGELFF
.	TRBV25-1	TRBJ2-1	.	TGTGCCAGCAGTGAATCTTACGGCAACAATGAGCAGTTCTTC	CASSESYGNNEQFF
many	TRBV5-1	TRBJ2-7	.	TGCGCCAGCAGCTTGTTTGGGGGTCGGGCAGGGAGCTCCTACGAGCAGTACTTC	CASSLFGGRAGSSYEQYF
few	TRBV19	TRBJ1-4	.	TGTGCCAGTAGTCAGCGAGCGGGAAAAGCAACTAATGAAAAACTGTTTTTT	CASSQRAGKATNEKLFF
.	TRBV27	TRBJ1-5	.	TGTGCCAGCAGTTTAACAGGGAGCAATCAGCCCCAGCATTTT	CASSLTGSNQPQHF
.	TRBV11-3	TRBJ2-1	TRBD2	TGTGCCAGCAGCTTAGGGGGCTGGACTAGCGGGAAAAATGAGCAGTTCTTC	CASSLGGWTSGKNEQFF
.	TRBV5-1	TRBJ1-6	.	TGCGCCAGCAGCGCCCGGACACAATCACCCCTCCACTTT	CASSARTQSPLHF
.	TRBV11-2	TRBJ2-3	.	TGTGCCAGCAGCCCACGAGTATCGCAGATCACAGATACGCAGTATTTT	CASSPRVSQITDTQYF
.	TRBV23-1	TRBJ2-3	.	TGCGCCAGCACGCCTCGGGAGCCCCAGGGCGATACGCAGTATTTT	CASTPREPQGDTQYF
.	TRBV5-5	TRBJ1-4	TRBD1	TGTGCCAGCAGCCAGGGACAGGGTGACGAAAAACTGTTTTTT	CASSQGQGDEKLFF
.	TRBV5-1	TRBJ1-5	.	TGCGCCAGCAGCTCTGCTGGGGGCAATCAGCCCCAGCATTTT	CASSSAGGNQPQHF
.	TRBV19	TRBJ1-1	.	TGTGCCAGTAGAAAAGGAGGTCCCCAGAACACTGAAGCTTTCTTT	CASRKGGPQNTEAFF
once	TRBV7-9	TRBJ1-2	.	TGTGCCAGCAGCTATAACTATGGCTACACCTTC	CASSYNYGYTF
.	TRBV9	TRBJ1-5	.	TGTGCCAGCAGCGAGACAGGCGATTATAGCAATCAGCCCCAGCATTTT	CASSETGDYSNQPQHF
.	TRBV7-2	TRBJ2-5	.	TGTGCCAGCAGCTTAGCGACGGGCGGAGAGACCCAGTACTTC	CASSLATGGETQYF
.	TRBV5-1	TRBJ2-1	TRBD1	TGCGCCAGCAGCTTGGAACAGGGGGCGGTAAGGCAGTTCTTC	CASSLEQGAVRQFF
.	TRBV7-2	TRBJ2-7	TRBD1	TGTGCCAGCAGCCGACAGGGGGGCTACGAGCAGTACTTC	CASSRQGGYEQYF